This T cell receptor beta chain appears in the sequencing data of a study of T-cell reconstitution after alpha-beta-depleted transplantation in children. After removal of 1 base from V and 6 bases from J, the junction contained 2 bases not matched to a gene. There are 14 residues in the CDR3. The V gene's germline CDR1 is SGHTA and CDR2 FQGNSA. TCRbeta library construction was performed incorporating unique molecular identifiers. TCRdb reprocessed the PCR reads with MiXCR, giving one entry per CDR3 protein. The table has about 500,000 distinct CDR3 sequences, approximately 30% seen once; the top ten hold about 2.3%.

This chain joins TRBV7-2 and TRBJ1-4; 7 positions agree with TRBD1. This clonotype was obtained from a human donor who donated a stem cell graft to a child with aplastic anemia. The specimen was PBMCs from the stem cell graft donor, collected from the stem cell graft. The CDR3: CASSLEQGYEKLFF. The DNA of the CDR3 is TGTGCCAGCAGCTTAGAACAGGGGTATGAAAAACTGTTTTTT.